A selection of T cell receptor beta chains follows, all from one sample in a study of blood T cell repertoires in COVID-19. Profiling relied on immunoSEQ multiplex PCR, and the TCRdb table lists in-frame clones only, not all of them. The repertoire holds around 130,000 clones, approximately 87% seen once, with roughly 2.1% in the top ten. The sample was peripheral blood. These receptors came from a woman aged 50 to 60 with acute or convalescent COVID-19. CDR3s include the opening cysteine and the closing phenylalanine or tryptophan. D genes are given only for firm matches. For some rows the clone size is stated as once, few or many, or as a class when expanded; others skip it.

J: TRBJ1-5; length: 13; V: TRBV10-3; D: -; size: -; DNA: TGTGCCATCGGGGGGTTTAGCAATCAGCCCCAGCATTTT; CDR3: CAIGGFSNQPQHF
J: TRBJ2-1; length: 16; V: TRBV4-1; D: -; size: -; DNA: TGCGCCAGCAGCCCCTGGGTTGGGAGCTCCTACAATGAGCAGTTCTTC; CDR3: CASSPWVGSSYNEQFF
J: TRBJ1-3; length: 16; V: TRBV27; D: -; size: -; DNA: TGTGCCAGCAGTTTAGGGCCCTTATCGGGGGGAAACACCATATATTTT; CDR3: CASSLGPLSGGNTIYF
J: TRBJ1-6; length: 14; V: TRBV7-9; D: -; size: -; DNA: TGTGCCAGCAGCGCAAACCAGTATAATTCACCCCTCCACTTT; CDR3: CASSANQYNSPLHF
J: TRBJ1-1; length: 16; V: TRBV6-6; D: -; size: -; DNA: TGTGCCAGCAGTTACTTGGGAGGGACATCGAACACTGAAGCTTTCTTT; CDR3: CASSYLGGTSNTEAFF
J: TRBJ1-1; length: 16; V: TRBV6-5; D: -; size: -; DNA: TGTGCCAGCAGTTACCTGGGGGGGCTCATGAACACTGAAGCTTTCTTT; CDR3: CASSYLGGLMNTEAFF
J: TRBJ2-7; length: 14; V: TRBV3-1/TRBV3-2; D: TRBD2; size: -; DNA: TGTGCCAGCAGCCAGACTAGCGGGGTAGGGGAGCAGTACTTC; CDR3: CASSQTSGVGEQYF
J: TRBJ2-1; length: 15; V: TRBV27; D: -; size: -; DNA: TGTGCCAGCAGTTTTCGTCCCCTCGGGTACAATGAGCAGTTCTTC; CDR3: CASSFRPLGYNEQFF
J: TRBJ1-5; length: 16; V: TRBV19; D: TRBD1; size: -; DNA: TGTGCCAGTAGTATACCGGGGGACAGGCGGAATCAGCCCCAGCATTTT; CDR3: CASSIPGDRRNQPQHF
J: TRBJ2-1; length: 15; V: TRBV27; D: -; size: -; DNA: TGTGCCAGCAGTTTCCAGATCCTGCCCCACAATGAGCAGTTCTTC; CDR3: CASSFQILPHNEQFF
J: TRBJ2-7; length: 14; V: TRBV5-6; D: TRBD1; size: -; DNA: TGTGCCAGCAGCTTGTTGGGACAGGGCTACGAGCAGTACTTC; CDR3: CASSLLGQGYEQYF
J: TRBJ2-1; length: 11; V: TRBV20-1; D: -; size: few; DNA: TGCAGTGCCAGGACTTCGAATGAGCAGTTCTTC; CDR3: CSARTSNEQFF
J: TRBJ2-6; length: 19; V: TRBV9; D: TRBD1; size: -; DNA: TGTGCCAGCAGCGTAGCGGACAGGGGCCGTTTCTCTGGGGCCAACGTCCTGACTTTC; CDR3: CASSVADRGRFSGANVLTF
J: TRBJ2-5; length: 14; V: TRBV10-3; D: TRBD2; size: -; DNA: TGTGCCATTTCCTCGGGCGGGGGCCAAGAGACCCAGTACTTC; CDR3: CAISSGGGQETQYF
J: TRBJ1-2; length: 11; V: TRBV20-1; D: -; size: once; DNA: TGCAGTGCTACCGGAGTTTATGGCTACACCTTC; CDR3: CSATGVYGYTF
J: TRBJ2-1; length: 14; V: TRBV9; D: TRBD2; size: once; DNA: TGTGCCAGCAGCGTAGGGCCAGCGGGAGATGAGCAGTTCTTC; CDR3: CASSVGPAGDEQFF
J: TRBJ2-3; length: 15; V: TRBV7-9; D: -; size: -; DNA: TGTGCCAGCAGCTCCGGGAGAAGTCGCACAGATACGCAGTATTTT; CDR3: CASSSGRSRTDTQYF
J: TRBJ1-6; length: 15; V: TRBV5-1; D: TRBD1; size: few; DNA: TGCGCCAGCAGCTTGGGGGACAGCAGCAATTCACCCCTCCACTTT; CDR3: CASSLGDSSNSPLHF
J: TRBJ1-6; length: 16; V: TRBV9; D: -; size: -; DNA: TGTGCCAGCAGCGTAGGTTGGGGGGGAAATAATTCACCCCTCCACTTT; CDR3: CASSVGWGGNNSPLHF
J: TRBJ1-2; length: 13; V: TRBV24-1; D: -; size: once; DNA: TGTGCCACCAGTGACCGGGACTACCGCGGCTACACCTTC; CDR3: CATSDRDYRGYTF
J: TRBJ2-7; length: 15; V: TRBV9; D: -; size: -; DNA: TGTGCCAGCAGCGTAGACGGCAGGGGGGCCTACGAGCAGTACTTC; CDR3: CASSVDGRGAYEQYF
J: TRBJ2-3; length: 16; V: TRBV6-5; D: TRBD1; size: -; DNA: TGTGCCAGCAGTTATGTGGGACAGGGGGTTGGAGATACGCAGTATTTT; CDR3: CASSYVGQGVGDTQYF
J: TRBJ1-2; length: 13; V: TRBV7-8; D: -; size: -; DNA: TGTGCCAGCAGCTCCGACAGCAGCTATGGCTACACCTTC; CDR3: CASSSDSSYGYTF
J: TRBJ2-7; length: 13; V: TRBV6-5; D: TRBD2; size: -; DNA: TGTGCCAGCACCGAGAGCGGGACCTACGAGCAGTACTTC; CDR3: CASTESGTYEQYF
J: TRBJ2-1; length: 12; V: TRBV5-4; D: -; size: -; DNA: TGTGCCAGCAGCTTGTCTCTGAATGAGCAGTTCTTC; CDR3: CASSLSLNEQFF
J: TRBJ2-5; length: 14; V: TRBV19; D: TRBD2; size: -; DNA: TGTGCCAGTAGTAAGGGTCGGGGGGGAGAGACCCAGTACTTC; CDR3: CASSKGRGGETQYF
J: TRBJ1-5; length: 17; V: TRBV5-5; D: -; size: -; DNA: TGTGCCAGCAGCAATCTTATTGGGCGGGGGATGGATCAGCCCCAGCATTTT; CDR3: CASSNLIGRGMDQPQHF
J: TRBJ2-7; length: 17; V: TRBV4-1; D: TRBD1; size: -; DNA: TGCGCCAGCAGCCAAGATCGTCCGGGACAGGAGATTCATGAGCAGTACTTC; CDR3: CASSQDRPGQEIHEQYF
J: TRBJ1-6; length: 14; V: TRBV19; D: TRBD1; size: -; DNA: TGTGCCAGTAGAAGGGGGCTAGGAAATTCACCCCTCCACTTT; CDR3: CASRRGLGNSPLHF
J: TRBJ1-1; length: 16; V: TRBV21-1; D: -; size: -; DNA: TGTGCCGGTAACGTCCCGCCCCGCCCGGTGAACACTGAAGCTTTCTTT; CDR3: CAGNVPPRPVNTEAFF
J: TRBJ2-2; length: 17; V: TRBV11-3; D: -; size: -; DNA: TGTGCCAGCAGCTTAGAAGGTCTAGCGAAGAACACCGGGGAGCTGTTTTTT; CDR3: CASSLEGLAKNTGELFF
J: TRBJ1-1; length: 15; V: TRBV16; D: TRBD1; size: -; DNA: TGTGCCAGCAGCCCACGTGGGACAGGGGCGTCGGGAGCTTTCTTT; CDR3: CASSPRGTGASGAFF
J: TRBJ1-1; length: 12; V: TRBV2; D: -; size: -; DNA: TGTGCCAGCAGTGTGGAGGGGACTGAAGCTTTCTTT; CDR3: CASSVEGTEAFF
J: TRBJ2-7; length: 14; V: TRBV28; D: TRBD2; size: -; DNA: TGTGCCAGCAGCCGTATAGCGGGACCGTACGAGCAGTACTTC; CDR3: CASSRIAGPYEQYF
J: TRBJ2-1; length: 16; V: TRBV11-3; D: TRBD2; size: -; DNA: TGTGCCAGCAGCCCAGGGACTAGCGGGGGGTACAATGAGCAGTTCTTC; CDR3: CASSPGTSGGYNEQFF
J: TRBJ2-2; length: 16; V: TRBV5-1; D: -; size: once; DNA: TGCGCCAGCAGCTTTGGGGGGGCAGGCGGCACCGGGGAGCTGTTTTTT; CDR3: CASSFGGAGGTGELFF
J: TRBJ2-3; length: 14; V: TRBV24-1; D: TRBD1; size: -; DNA: TGTGCCACCAGCGGGACAGGGGTAGCGGATACGCAGTATTTT; CDR3: CATSGTGVADTQYF
J: TRBJ2-1; length: 14; V: TRBV19; D: -; size: once; DNA: TGTGCCAGTAATGTTTTCAGGGGTTCCAATGAGCAGTTCTTC; CDR3: CASNVFRGSNEQFF
J: TRBJ1-5; length: 13; V: TRBV7-2; D: -; size: -; DNA: TGTGCCAGCAGCTCCGACTTAGATCAGCCCCAGCATTTT; CDR3: CASSSDLDQPQHF
J: TRBJ2-7; length: 14; V: TRBV10-3; D: -; size: once; DNA: TGTGCCACCGCGGACCCGGAGGAGAGTTACGAGCAGTACTTC; CDR3: CATADPEESYEQYF
J: TRBJ2-7; length: 16; V: TRBV19; D: -; size: -; DNA: TGTGCCAGTACCCCTAGCAGGGCAGGGGATTCCTACGAGCAGTACTTC; CDR3: CASTPSRAGDSYEQYF
J: TRBJ2-4; length: 14; V: TRBV3-1/TRBV3-2; D: TRBD1; size: -; DNA: TGTGCCAGCAGCCAACCGGGACAGGGTAACATTCAGTACTTC; CDR3: CASSQPGQGNIQYF
J: TRBJ2-5; length: 13; V: TRBV6-6; D: TRBD1; size: -; DNA: TGTGCCAGCAGCGGAGGACAGGGGAGAACCCAGTACTTC; CDR3: CASSGGQGRTQYF
J: TRBJ1-6; length: 15; V: TRBV27; D: -; size: -; DNA: TGTGCCAGCAGTTCTCCGGGATCAAACTTTTCACCCCTCCACTTT; CDR3: CASSSPGSNFSPLHF
J: TRBJ2-1; length: 15; V: TRBV11-2; D: TRBD2; size: -; DNA: TGTGCCAGCAGCTTCTCACTAGCGGATAACAATGAGCAGTTCTTC; CDR3: CASSFSLADNNEQFF
J: TRBJ1-1; length: 14; V: TRBV5-1; D: -; size: -; DNA: TGCGCCAGCACTTGGGGCTCTGGGAACACTGAAGCTTTCTTT; CDR3: CASTWGSGNTEAFF
J: TRBJ1-3; length: 18; V: TRBV7-6; D: TRBD1; size: once; DNA: TGTGCCAGCAGCTTTTCGACAGGGGCTACTATCTCTGGAAACACCATATATTTT; CDR3: CASSFSTGATISGNTIYF
J: TRBJ1-2; length: 16; V: TRBV4-2; D: -; size: -; DNA: TGTGCCAGCAGCCAAGATCGGCAGGGGTCTAACTATGGCTACACCTTC; CDR3: CASSQDRQGSNYGYTF
J: TRBJ2-1; length: 14; V: TRBV29-1; D: TRBD1; size: -; DNA: TGCAGCGTTGAATCCCAGGGGGCTTACAATGAGCAGTTCTTC; CDR3: CSVESQGAYNEQFF
J: TRBJ2-3; length: 16; V: TRBV12-5; D: TRBD2; size: -; DNA: TGTGCTAGTGGTTTGGTGACTAGCGGGATCACAGATACGCAGTATTTT; CDR3: CASGLVTSGITDTQYF
J: TRBJ1-4; length: 15; V: TRBV18; D: TRBD1; size: once; DNA: TGTGCCAGCTCACGCCAGGGGGCGCGGGGTGAAAAACTGTTTTTT; CDR3: CASSRQGARGEKLFF
J: TRBJ1-5; length: 14; V: TRBV18; D: -; size: -; DNA: TGTGCCAGCTCACCCGAGGCAGGGGATCAGCCCCAGCATTTT; CDR3: CASSPEAGDQPQHF
J: TRBJ1-2; length: 15; V: TRBV18; D: TRBD1; size: -; DNA: TGTGCCAGCTCACCGGGACAGATGGGAGAGGATGGCTACACCTTC; CDR3: CASSPGQMGEDGYTF
J: TRBJ2-1; length: 15; V: TRBV9; D: -; size: -; DNA: TGTGCCAGCAGCGTCTCGGGTCCCCCCTACAATGAGCAGTTCTTC; CDR3: CASSVSGPPYNEQFF